The rows below give T cell receptor beta chains drawn from one sample of a study of T cells after yellow fever vaccination. Each CDR3 protein is one row after TCRdb ran MiXCR on the 5' RACE reads. This table has about 74,000 distinct CDR3 sequences, roughly 7.4% appearing once. This specimen consisted of CD8+ T cells sorted from PBMCs, obtained about 5 days after the first yellow fever vaccination. The receptors stem from a man aged 18 to 29 who received the YFV17D yellow fever vaccine. The CDR3 runs from the conserved cysteine through the conserved F or W. D genes are given only for firm matches. The size entry is marked missing in some rows and otherwise reads once, few, many or a size class.

j_call d_call clone_size cdr3_length v_call cdr3_nt cdr3_aa
TRBJ1-1 . . 14 TRBV4-3 TGCGCCAGCAGCCACTATGAGGGTAACACTGAAGCTTTCTTT CASSHYEGNTEAFF
TRBJ2-3 TRBD2 . 12 TRBV11-2 TGTGCCAGCAGCTGGGAGGGGGATACGCAGTATTTT CASSWEGDTQYF
TRBJ2-7 . few 14 TRBV5-1 TGCGCCAGCAGCCATGACCCGACGACCTACGAGCAGTACTTC CASSHDPTTYEQYF
TRBJ1-6 . few 15 TRBV7-3 TGTGCCAGCAGCTTAGGGCCCGGGGACAATTCACCCCTCCACTTT CASSLGPGDNSPLHF
TRBJ2-2 . many 13 TRBV5-1 TGCGCCAGCAGTCCGAGGGCACCCGGGGAGCTGTTTTTT CASSPRAPGELFF
TRBJ1-1 . . 15 TRBV5-4 TGTGCCAGCAGCTTGGCCTTGAGGGAATCCACTGAAGCTTTCTTT CASSLALRESTEAFF
TRBJ1-2 . few 13 TRBV7-9 TGTGCCAGCAGCAACGACAGATACTATGGCTACACCTTC CASSNDRYYGYTF
TRBJ1-5 TRBD1 few 14 TRBV7-6 TGTGCCAGCAGCTTGGGACAGGGTATGCAGCCCCAGCATTTT CASSLGQGMQPQHF
TRBJ1-1 TRBD1 . 16 TRBV7-2 TGTGCCAGCAGCTTAGAATCGTACAGGGGTATCACTGAAGCTTTCTTT CASSLESYRGITEAFF
TRBJ2-1 TRBD2 many 16 TRBV5-1 TGCGCCAGCAGCCTAACTAGCGGGGGAACCTACAATGAGCAGTTCTTC CASSLTSGGTYNEQFF
TRBJ2-5 . many 13 TRBV6-1 TGTGCCAGCACCCGAGGGGAGCAAGAGACCCAGTACTTC CASTRGEQETQYF
TRBJ2-1 . . 16 TRBV4-1 TGCGCCAGCAGCCAAATCCTCGGGGCCATTTCCAATGAGCAGTTCTTC CASSQILGAISNEQFF
TRBJ2-1 TRBD2 . 14 TRBV12-3/TRBV12-4 TGTGCCAGCAGTTTACCTAGCGGGGCCAATGAGCAGTTCTTC CASSLPSGANEQFF
TRBJ2-4 . many 16 TRBV5-6 TGTGCCAGCAGCTTTAAAGGGATGCTAGCCAAAAACATTCAGTACTTC CASSFKGMLAKNIQYF
TRBJ2-2 . . 14 TRBV7-7 TGTGCTAGCAGCTTAGGGTTCAGAGCCGGGGAGCTGTTTTTT CASSLGFRAGELFF
TRBJ2-2 TRBD1 . 15 TRBV4-3 TGCGCCAGCAGCCAGACAGGGGGCCGGACCGGGGAGCTGTTTTTT CASSQTGGRTGELFF
TRBJ2-3 . many 17 TRBV4-2 TGTGCCAGCAGCCCCGAAGGCCACAGATCCCCCACAGATACGCAGTATTTT CASSPEGHRSPTDTQYF
TRBJ2-1 . many 14 TRBV7-2 TGTGCCAGCAGCTTCCGTACTCGGCAAAGTGAGCAGTTCTTC CASSFRTRQSEQFF
TRBJ2-2 . . 15 TRBV4-1 TGCGCCAGCAGCCAGTGGGGATTGAACACCGGGGAGCTGTTTTTT CASSQWGLNTGELFF
TRBJ1-3 . . 16 TRBV4-1 TGCGCCAGCAGCCAAGAGGAAGGATACTCTGGAAACACCATATATTTT CASSQEEGYSGNTIYF
TRBJ2-3 TRBD1 few 16 TRBV27 TGTGCCAGCAGTTGGAGGACAGGAGCCTTCACAGATACGCAGTATTTT CASSWRTGAFTDTQYF
TRBJ2-7 . . 18 TRBV6-6 TGTGCCAGCAGTTACTCCCCAGGGGGACTCGGAAGCGACCACGAGCAGTACTTC CASSYSPGGLGSDHEQYF
TRBJ2-3 . few 14 TRBV5-4 TGTGCCAGCAGCTTGGAGGGGTACACAGATACGCAGTATTTT CASSLEGYTDTQYF
TRBJ1-2 TRBD1 . 14 TRBV5-4 TGTGCCAGCAGCTTGTGGACAGGTCTCTATGGCTACACCTTC CASSLWTGLYGYTF
TRBJ1-1 TRBD1 few 14 TRBV29-1 TGCAGCGTTGAAGACCAGGGGGAATTCACTGAAGCTTTCTTT CSVEDQGEFTEAFF
TRBJ2-5 . many 12 TRBV7-9 TGTGCCAGCAGAGTGGTGTTAGAGACCCAGTACTTC CASRVVLETQYF
TRBJ2-4 TRBD1 many 17 TRBV7-8 TGTGCCAGCAGCCCGGAGGGGCAGGGGGCAGCCAAAAACATTCAGTACTTC CASSPEGQGAAKNIQYF
TRBJ2-3 . few 12 TRBV9 TGTGCCAGCAGCGCCTATTCAGATACGCAGTATTTT CASSAYSDTQYF
TRBJ1-1 . few 13 TRBV5-4 TGTGCCAGCGCCCGATGGGGTGTCGCTGAAGCTTTCTTT CASARWGVAEAFF
TRBJ2-4 . . 12 TRBV21-1 TGTGCCAGCAGCATGGGGACTCAAATTCAGTACTTC CASSMGTQIQYF
TRBJ1-1 . few 13 TRBV6-6 TGTGCCAGCAGACCTACACAGAACACTGAAGCTTTCTTT CASRPTQNTEAFF
TRBJ2-5 . many 11 TRBV15 TGTGCCACCAGCAGAGAAGGGACCCAGTACTTC CATSREGTQYF
TRBJ2-5 . many 13 TRBV27 TGTGCCAGCAGTTTGGGTGGGAAAGAGACCCAGTACTTC CASSLGGKETQYF
TRBJ2-2 . . 14 TRBV9 TGTGCCAGCAGCGGGGGCCAGATCGCCGGGGAGCTGTTTTTT CASSGGQIAGELFF
TRBJ2-2 . many 12 TRBV29-1 TGCAGCGTCCGTTGGGACACCGGGGAGCTGTTTTTT CSVRWDTGELFF
TRBJ2-7 TRBD1 many 16 TRBV20-1 TGCGGTGCTAGGTGCTGCAGGGGGCTCGGGAGTTACGAGCAGTACTTC CGARCCRGLGSYEQYF
TRBJ2-4 . . 12 TRBV7-8 TGTGCCACCCCGGGCCCCGAAAACATTCAGTACTTC CATPGPENIQYF
TRBJ2-5 TRBD2 many 15 TRBV12-3/TRBV12-4 TGTGCCAGCAGTTTCCTAGCGGGGTACCAAGAGACCCAGTACTTC CASSFLAGYQETQYF
TRBJ2-1 . many 14 TRBV24-1 TGTGCCACCAGTGATTTGAAGGGGCGAACTGAGCAGTTCTTC CATSDLKGRTEQFF
TRBJ1-5 . few 15 TRBV28 TGTGCCAGCAGTCTCAGGACAGCAAGCAATCAGCCCCAGCATTTT CASSLRTASNQPQHF